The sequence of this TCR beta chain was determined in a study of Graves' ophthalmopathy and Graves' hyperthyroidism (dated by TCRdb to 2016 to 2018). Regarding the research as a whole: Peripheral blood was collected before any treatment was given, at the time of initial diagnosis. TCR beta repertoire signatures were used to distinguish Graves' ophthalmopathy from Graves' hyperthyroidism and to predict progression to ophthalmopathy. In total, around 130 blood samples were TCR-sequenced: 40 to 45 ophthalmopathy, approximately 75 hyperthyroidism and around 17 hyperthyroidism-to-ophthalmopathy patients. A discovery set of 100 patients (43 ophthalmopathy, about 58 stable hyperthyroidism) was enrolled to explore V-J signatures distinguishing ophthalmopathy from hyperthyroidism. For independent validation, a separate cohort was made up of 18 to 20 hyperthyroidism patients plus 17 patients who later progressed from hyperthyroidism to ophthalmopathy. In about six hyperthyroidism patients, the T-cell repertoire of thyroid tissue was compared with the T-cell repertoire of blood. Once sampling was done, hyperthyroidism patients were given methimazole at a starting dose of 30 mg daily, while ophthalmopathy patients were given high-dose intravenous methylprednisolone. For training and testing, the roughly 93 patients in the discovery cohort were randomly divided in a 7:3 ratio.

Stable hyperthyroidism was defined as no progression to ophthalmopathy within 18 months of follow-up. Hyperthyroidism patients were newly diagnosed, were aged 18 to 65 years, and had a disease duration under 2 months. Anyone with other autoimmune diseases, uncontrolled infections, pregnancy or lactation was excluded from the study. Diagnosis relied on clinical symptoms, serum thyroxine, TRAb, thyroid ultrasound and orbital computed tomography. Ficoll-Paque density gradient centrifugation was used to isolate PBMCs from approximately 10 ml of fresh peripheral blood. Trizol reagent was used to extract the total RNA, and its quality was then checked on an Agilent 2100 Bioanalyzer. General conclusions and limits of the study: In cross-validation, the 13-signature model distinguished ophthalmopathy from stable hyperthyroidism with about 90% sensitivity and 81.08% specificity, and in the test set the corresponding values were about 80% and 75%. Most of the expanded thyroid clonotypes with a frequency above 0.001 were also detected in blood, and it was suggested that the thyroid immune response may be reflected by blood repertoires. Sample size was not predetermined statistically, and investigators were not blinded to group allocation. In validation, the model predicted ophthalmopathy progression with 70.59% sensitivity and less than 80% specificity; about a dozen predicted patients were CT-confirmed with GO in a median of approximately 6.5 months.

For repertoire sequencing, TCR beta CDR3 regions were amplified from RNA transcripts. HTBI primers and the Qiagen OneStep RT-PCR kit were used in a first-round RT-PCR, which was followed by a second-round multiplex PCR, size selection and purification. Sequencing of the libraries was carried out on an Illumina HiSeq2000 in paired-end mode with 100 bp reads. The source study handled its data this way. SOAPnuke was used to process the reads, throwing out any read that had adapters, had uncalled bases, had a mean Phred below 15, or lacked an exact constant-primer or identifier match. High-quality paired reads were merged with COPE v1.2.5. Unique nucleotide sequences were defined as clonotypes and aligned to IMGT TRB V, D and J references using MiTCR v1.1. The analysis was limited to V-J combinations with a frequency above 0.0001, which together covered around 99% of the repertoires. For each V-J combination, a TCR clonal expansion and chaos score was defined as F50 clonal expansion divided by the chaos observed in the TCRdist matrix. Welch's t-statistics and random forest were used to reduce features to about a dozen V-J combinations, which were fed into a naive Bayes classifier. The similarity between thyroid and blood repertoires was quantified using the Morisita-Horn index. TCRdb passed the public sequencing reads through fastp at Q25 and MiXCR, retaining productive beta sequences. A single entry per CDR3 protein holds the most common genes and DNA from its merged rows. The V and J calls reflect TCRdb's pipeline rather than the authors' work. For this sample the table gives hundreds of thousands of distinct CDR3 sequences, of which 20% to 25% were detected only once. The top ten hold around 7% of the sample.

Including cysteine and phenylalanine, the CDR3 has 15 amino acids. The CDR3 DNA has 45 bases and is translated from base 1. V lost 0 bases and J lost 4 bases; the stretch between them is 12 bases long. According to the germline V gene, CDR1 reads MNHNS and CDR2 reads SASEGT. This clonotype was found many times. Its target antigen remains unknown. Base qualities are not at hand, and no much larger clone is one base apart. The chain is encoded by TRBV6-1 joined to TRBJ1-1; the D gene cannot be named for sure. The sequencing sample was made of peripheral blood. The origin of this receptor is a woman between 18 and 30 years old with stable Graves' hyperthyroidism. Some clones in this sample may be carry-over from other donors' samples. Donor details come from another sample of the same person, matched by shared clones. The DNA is TGTGCCAGCAGTGAAGCTGGCTTCCGGGGCACTGAAGCTTTCTTT. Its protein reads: CASSEAGFRGTEAFF.